Sequencing of this T cell receptor (beta chain) was carried out in a study of blood T cell repertoires in COVID-19. Overall study: Material from acute and convalescent COVID-19 was sourced from the United States, Italy and Spain. Nucleic acid was either cDNA or gDNA, and it came from T cells, B-cell-depleted T cells, or PBMCs.

CDR3 length: 14 residues. The germline V gene has CDR1 LNHDA and CDR2 SQIVND (reference sequence). The V and J ends lost 5 bases and 4 bases, in that order; junction bases with no gene match: 5. Original handling: Quantification of nucleated cells was approximated via reference gene primer amplification. The method was immunoSEQ multiplex PCR; TCRdb's version includes in-frame clones alone and lacks a portion of them. The DNA was the basis for D and trimming; V, J and clone size are from that table. The sample carries 84,000 or so clones, approximately 86% recorded once. Specimen: peripheral blood. The receptor's source is a woman older than 75 with acute or convalescent COVID-19. V is TRBV19 and J is TRBJ1-2, with 9 nucleotides matching TRBD1. The CDR3 here is CASSAGTGTYGYTF. In nucleotides, the CDR3 is TGTGCCAGTAGTGCCGGGACAGGGACCTATGGCTACACCTTC.